What follows describes a single T cell receptor beta chain. Its antigen remains unknown. With 60 Vbeta and 13 Jbeta primers, the PCR was carried out. The data were produced by immunoSEQ multiplex PCR, yet TCRdb's version contains in-frame clones alone and is incomplete. The profile shows 210,000 or so clones, around 88% of them singletons. This sample was taken from a study of cytomegalovirus exposure and HLA in healthy donors. Broader study findings: Serostatus for CMV was the only available immune exposure information.

Germline loops: CDR1 SEHNR, CDR2 FQNEAQ (reference sequence). CDR3 size: 16 residues. V lost 5 bases, J lost 5 bases, and 19 bases lay in between. The TCR was taken from a woman in her late teens or twenties in good health and CMV-seronegative. Sequences were obtained from PBMCs. The chain recombines TRBV7-9 with TRBJ2-1, with a weak D call TRBD1 (5 bases). This CDR3 is CASSPKGQGNNNEQFF. As DNA, the CDR3 is TGTGCCAGCAGCCCAAAGGGCCAGGGTAACAACAATGAGCAGTTCTTC. The complete variable domain, with remaining parts taken from reference TRBV7-9 and TRBJ2-1, reads DTGVSQNPRHKITKRGQNVTFRCDPISEHNRLYWYRQTLGQGPEFLTYFQNEAQLEKSRLLSDRFSAERPKGSFSTLEIQRTEQGDSAMYLCASSPKGQGNNNEQFFGPGTRLTVL.